Listed here are 16 T cell receptor beta chains from one sample, sequenced in a study of T cells in Graves' hyperthyroidism and ophthalmopathy. Researchers took RNA transcripts and amplified the TCR beta CDR3 regions from them. When the TCR CDR3 underwent first-round RT-PCR, the HTBI primer set was used. TCRdb itself ran the multiplex PCR reads through MiXCR, one entry per CDR3 protein. The sample contains approximately 520,000 distinct CDR3 sequences, around 20% of which appear only once. Sequencing used blood. The receptor source for this set is a man aged 18 to 30 with Graves' hyperthyroidism.

Many counts were recorded for this clonotype. V and J are TRBV18 and TRBJ1-1; D is unclear. The CDR3 loop spans 15 amino acids. The V gene lost 3 bases and the J gene lost 0 bases, with 11 bases spanning the gap. Germline loops: CDR1 KGHSH, CDR2 LQKENI. The CDR3 loop reads CASSPGPVMNTEAFF. The CDR3 DNA is TGTGCCAGCTCACCTGGCCCGGTGATGAACACTGAAGCTTTCTTT.

This clonotype was observed many times. The chain combines TRBV12-3 or TRBV12-4 with TRBJ1-3; a possible D gene is TRBD1 (6 bases). The CDR3 consists of 17 residues. V shed 0 bases and J shed 0 bases, with 12 bases lying between them. CDR3 residues: CASSLAQGRYSGNTIYF. The CDR3 coding sequence is TGTGCCAGCAGTTTAGCTCAGGGGCGGTACTCTGGAAACACCATATATTTT.

The table lists this clonotype with many counts. The rearrangement uses TRBV12-3 or TRBV12-4 and TRBJ2-2; 8 nucleotides match TRBD2. Trimming cost V 6 bases and J 9 bases; bases outside gene matches: 12. CDR3 length: 15 residues. This CDR3 is CASRASSGGLRELFF. CDR3 coding DNA: TGTGCCAGCAGGGCGAGCAGCGGGGGCCTCCGGGAGCTGTTTTTT.

CDR3 residues: CASTRGGTGRGTGELFF. CDR3 in DNA: TGTGCCAGCACACGGGGAGGGACAGGGAGGGGCACCGGGGAGCTGTTTTTT. The chain employs TRBV2 and TRBJ2-2; 9 bases align to TRBD1. Germline values: CDR1 SNHLY, CDR2 FYNNEI. This CDR3 region has 17 residues. Trimming took 7 bases from V and 4 from J; bases not matched to a gene: 13. Variable domain in full (rest from reference TRBV2 and TRBJ2-2): EPEVTQTPSHQVTQMGQEVILRCVPISNHLYFYWYRQILGQKVEFLVSFYNNEISEKSEIFDDQFSVERPDGSNFTLKIRSTKLEDSAMYFCASTRGGTGRGTGELFFGEGSRLTVL.

CDR3 DNA: TGTGCCAGCAGCTTGGGGGCCGGCTATGGCTACACCTTC. Residues: CASSLGAGYGYTF. The genes are TRBV5-6 and TRBJ1-2; D gene unclear. V lost 0 bases and J 4 bases, leaving 7 bases between the germline ends. CDR3 length equals 13 residues. The germline V gene encodes CDR1 SGHDT and CDR2 YYEEEE. Combining the CDR3 with reference TRBV5-6 and TRBJ1-2 gives the whole variable domain DAGVTQSPTHLIKTRGQQVTLRCSPKSGHDTVSWYQQALGQGPQFIFQYYEEEERQRGNFPDRFSGHQFPNYSSELNVNALLLGDSALYLCASSLGAGYGYTFGSGTRLTVV.

The chain carries TRBV15 and TRBJ1-1; D is unclear. The CDR3 spans 12 residues. The V end was cut by 1 base, the J end by 5 bases, with 5 bases between. Looked up from germline, CDR1 is LNHNV and CDR2 is YYDKDF (reference sequence). The CDR3 region has the DNA TGTGCCACCAGCAGAGGAGAGACTGAAGCTTTCTTT. Amino acids: CATSRGETEAFF.

The sample holds many counts of this clonotype. V gene TRBV6-1 combines with J gene TRBJ2-7, with 12 bases aligning to TRBD1. Trimming took 6 bases from V and 6 from J; bases not matched to a gene: 15. Germline V gene lookup returns CDR1 MNHNS and CDR2 SASEGT. The CDR3 is 17 residues long. The CDR3, as DNA: TGTGCCAGCAGGCTCCGGGACAGGGGGCCGGTATTTCCCGAGCAGTACTTC. Translated: CASRLRDRGPVFPEQYF.

This rearrangement joins TRBV28 to TRBJ2-7; 7 bases are a match to TRBD2. In germline, CDR1 is MDHEN, CDR2 SYDVKM. After removal of 6 bases from V and 5 bases from J, the junction contained 22 bases not matched to a gene. This CDR3 has 18 amino acids. The CDR3 reads CASSPRGRGNLGSHEQYF. The CDR3 coding sequence is TGTGCCAGCAGCCCTCGAGGGAGGGGTAACTTGGGGTCCCACGAGCAGTACTTC.

This clonotype was detected ten times or more. The rearrangement links TRBV6-5 to TRBJ2-4; 10 positions match TRBD2. The CDR3 length is 15 residues. Trimming took 4 bases from V and 7 from J; bases not matched to a gene: 7. Per germline, CDR1 MNHEY and CDR2 SVGAGI. The CDR3 DNA sequence: TGTGCCAGCAGTTCACTAGCGGGGCTCGGGAACATTCAGTACTTC. Translated, it gives CASSSLAGLGNIQYF.

The chain couples TRBV5-6 to TRBJ1-1, with unresolved D. The CDR3 totals 12 residues. V was pared by 0 bases and J by 5 bases, with 5 bases between. Germline V lookup: CDR1 SGHDT, CDR2 YYEEEE. CDR3 protein: CASSLAETEAFF. The DNA of the CDR3 is TGTGCCAGCAGCTTGGCAGAAACTGAAGCTTTCTTT.

The table lists this clonotype with many counts. The rearrangement links TRBV14 to TRBJ2-7; D uncertain. The CDR3 runs 14 residues. Trimming left V 1 base short and J 2 bases short, with 9 bases between. In germline, CDR1 is SGHDN, CDR2 FVKESK. CDR3 coding DNA: TGTGCCAGCAGCCAAGGCCCTGGACCCTACGAGCAGTACTTC. Encoded protein: CASSQGPGPYEQYF.

The rearrangement uses TRBV7-3 and TRBJ2-6; 8 bases fit TRBD2. Germline CDR1 SGHTA, CDR2 FQGTGA. V lost 1 base, J lost 0 bases, and 14 bases stayed unmatched. CDR3 size: 21 residues. The CDR3 coding sequence is TGTGCCAGCAGCTTAAATTCGGGTCTTGCGGGAGGTTTCTCTGGGGCCAACGTCCTGACTTTC. Its translation is CASSLNSGLAGGFSGANVLTF.

This clonotype was recorded many times. This chain uses TRBV29-1 with TRBJ2-7; 9 bases agree with TRBD1. The trim removed 6 bases at V and 0 bases at J, leaving 15 bases unmatched. This CDR3 is built from 17 residues. Looked up from germline, CDR1 is SQVTM and CDR2 is ANQGSEA. CDR3 amino acids: CSVVNRGPGSLSYEQYF. DNA of the CDR3: TGCAGCGTAGTAAACAGGGGGCCGGGTAGTCTCTCCTACGAGCAGTACTTC.

This clonotype was found a few times. A read error may be the cause here, since a much bigger clone is one base away. The chain has TRBV28 and TRBJ1-5; perhaps TRBD1 as D (6 bases). The CDR3 has 15 amino acids. The germline V gene encodes CDR1 MDHEN and CDR2 SYDVKM. The DNA for the CDR3 is TGTGCCAGCAGTAGACGGACAGTGTTAGGTCAGCTCCAGCATTTT. It codes for CASSRRTVLGQLQHF.

This clonotype was seen at least ten times. The CDR3 reads CASSEALRGQGDRNYGYTF. The DNA of the CDR3 is TGTGCCAGCAGTGAAGCGCTTAGAGGACAGGGGGATCGAAACTATGGCTACACCTTC. The chain links TRBV6-1 to TRBJ1-2; TRBD1 matches 10 bases. Trimming cost V 0 bases and J 2 bases; bases outside gene matches: 12. Germline V gene lookup returns CDR1 MNHNS and CDR2 SASEGT. The CDR3 sequence is 19 residues long.

The chain couples TRBV30 to TRBJ2-5; D not certain. With 1 base removed from V and 3 bases from J, the gap between germline ends came to 3 bases. The CDR3 runs 11 residues. The germline V gene has CDR1 GTSNPN and CDR2 SVGIG (reference sequence). The CDR3 DNA is TGTGCCTGGAGTGGAAAAGAGACCCAGTACTTC. Protein: CAWSGKETQYF.